The text below deals with one TCR beta chain. Its antigen remains unknown. The data originate from a study of T-cell memory formation after mild COVID-19. Study overall: TCR clusters largely stayed donor specific.

Study-level points and caveats: Unconfirmed was the SARS-CoV-2 specificity of second-wave clones that peaked on day 37. Within pre-infection memory, some responding clones were found, suggesting cross-reactive memory joined. Clones contracting across day 15 to 85 had a balanced CD4/CD8 profile; later expanding clones leaned CD4+.

TCRdb redid the calling of the 5' RACE reads with MiXCR, one entry per CDR3 protein. The sample has tens of thousands of distinct CDR3 sequences; roughly 7.4% are singletons. CDR1 and CDR2 (germline): DFQATT, SNEGSKA (reference sequence). The CDR3 has 15 residues. The V and J ends lost 6 bases and 4 bases, in that order; junction bases with no gene match: 9. The sequencing input was PBMCs or a T cell subset sorted from them (not recorded which). This clonotype originated in an adult woman who had mild COVID-19 (a few samples of this study predate the infection). Cell type and time point are not known. The chain has TRBV20-1 and TRBJ1-5; 10 bases map to TRBD1. The CDR3 sequence: CSASPGQGNNQPQHF. CDR3 nucleotide sequence: TGCAGTGCCTCTCCGGGACAGGGGAATAATCAGCCCCAGCATTTT.